What follows describes a single T cell receptor (beta chain). This sample was taken from a study of technical replicates of blood from several donors. In germline, CDR1 is LNHDA, CDR2 SQIVND (reference sequence). After removal of 4 bases from V and 8 bases from J, the junction contained 22 bases not matched to a gene. CDR3 length equals 19 residues. Only in-frame clones appear in the TCRdb table, and some are missing; sequencing was by immunoSEQ multiplex PCR. Here the sample spans about 97,000 clones, just over 95% being singletons. V usage is TRBV19 and J usage is TRBJ1-1; 10 nucleotides match TRBD1. This clonotype originated in a human donor in good health. The sample consisted of T cells isolated from PBMCs. The CDR3 coding sequence is TGTGCCAGTAGTACCCAATACATACTTACCGGGACAGGGGCGTTGGAAGCTTTCTTT. Its protein is CASSTQYILTGTGALEAFF.